The source of this TCR beta chain is a study of spatial heterogeneity in lung cancer. About the study: The mean occurrence of each unique TCR and UMI combination in raw reads exceeded nine.

Single TCR cDNA molecules each had their own unique molecular identifier. TCRdb fed the 5' RACE reads into MiXCR, producing one record per CDR3 protein. The sample has about 82,000 distinct CDR3 sequences; roughly 12% are singletons. CDR3 length: 14 amino acids. With 3 bases removed from V and 3 bases from J, the gap between germline ends came to 8 bases. CDR1 is KGHSH, CDR2 LQKENI, per germline. Stated time point: sample taken at primary tumor resection. Whole RNA from tumor, nontumor lung or frozen PBMC was sequenced unsorted. The donors, 70 to 80 patients with untreated early-stage non-small cell lung cancer, provided the samples. This clonotype was found a few times.

The chain links TRBV18 to TRBJ2-2; D not certain. This clonotype was obtained from a male donor with early-stage non-small cell lung cancer. The sample in question was PBMCs, obtained at surgery. The CDR3 loop reads CASSPLKDTGELFF. The CDR3, as DNA: TGTGCCAGCTCACCGCTAAAAGACACCGGGGAGCTGTTTTTT.